This is a list of T cell receptor beta chains from one sample in a study of long-term antiretroviral therapy in people with HIV. The method was immunoSEQ multiplex PCR; TCRdb's version includes in-frame clones alone and lacks a portion of them. The sample yields 20,000 or so clones, approximately 80% seen once. The starting material was unsorted PBMCs, obtained 1.9 years after starting antiretroviral therapy. The receptors originated from a woman aged 45-59 years with HIV. Each CDR3 is given with its conserved first and last residue. The order of the fields is clone size, J gene, D gene, V gene, CDR3 protein, CDR3 DNA. D genes are given only for firm matches. Clone sizes are given selectively: once, few, many, or a class where the clone is expanded.

-,TRBJ2-5,TRBD1,TRBV7-9,CASSPWTGEETQYF,TGTGCCAGCAGCCCGTGGACAGGGGAAGAGACCCAGTACTTC
-,TRBJ1-3,TRBD1,TRBV7-2,CASSPWTGISGNTIYF,TGTGCCAGCAGCCCCTGGACAGGAATCTCTGGAAACACCATATATTTT
-,TRBJ2-1,-,TRBV15,CATSRDYRNEQFF,TGTGCCACCAGCAGGGACTACCGCAATGAGCAGTTCTTC
few,TRBJ1-2,TRBD1,TRBV28,CASSRQGLYGYTF,TGTGCCAGCAGCAGACAGGGGTTGTATGGCTACACCTTC
once,TRBJ2-2,-,TRBV4-2,CASSPSNQGGTGELFF,TGTGCCAGCAGCCCATCTAATCAGGGGGGGACCGGGGAGCTGTTTTTT
-,TRBJ2-1,TRBD2,TRBV29-1,CSVASGGDNEQFF,TGCAGCGTTGCCAGCGGGGGGGACAATGAGCAGTTCTTC
-,TRBJ1-4,TRBD1,TRBV9,CASSTGQGQGEKLFF,TGTGCCAGCAGCACGGGACAGGGACAGGGAGAAAAACTGTTTTTT
-,TRBJ1-3,-,TRBV18,CASSPGVPGNTIYF,TGTGCCAGCTCACCTGGGGTTCCCGGAAACACCATATATTTT
-,TRBJ1-6,-,TRBV7-2,CASSLHSGTLSSPLHF,TGTGCCAGCAGCCTCCACTCCGGGACTCTGAGTTCACCCCTCCACTTT
-,TRBJ2-2,-,TRBV28,CASSLSALSTGELFF,TGTGCCAGCAGTTTATCAGCACTGTCTACCGGGGAGCTGTTTTTT
few,TRBJ1-5,TRBD1,TRBV7-9,CASRGDSGQPQHF,TGTGCCAGCAGAGGGGACAGCGGTCAGCCCCAGCATTTT
few,TRBJ1-5,TRBD1,TRBV28,CASSLLDRAGQPQHF,TGTGCCAGCAGTTTACTGGACAGGGCGGGTCAGCCCCAGCATTTT
-,TRBJ2-1,TRBD2,TRBV7-2,CASSLDLAGGINNEQFF,TGTGCCAGCAGCTTAGATCTAGCGGGGGGGATAAACAATGAGCAGTTCTTC
-,TRBJ1-1,-,TRBV7-9,CASSTFRDSGAEAFF,TGTGCCAGCAGCACCTTCCGGGACTCAGGGGCTGAAGCTTTCTTT
-,TRBJ1-4,-,TRBV4-2,CASSRDTDEKLFF,TGTGCCAGCAGCCGAGATACGGATGAAAAACTGTTTTTT
-,TRBJ2-4,TRBD1,TRBV7-2,CASSSGGVAKNIQYF,TGTGCCAGCAGCTCAGGGGGAGTAGCCAAAAACATTCAGTACTTC
-,TRBJ1-2,TRBD1,TRBV5-1,CASSLGVIQGRYGYTF,TGCGCCAGCAGCTTGGGGGTTATACAGGGGCGCTATGGCTACACCTTC